One and the same sample provided the 20 T cell receptor beta chains below, sequenced in a study of post-analysis software for immune sequencing data. Study results and caveats: Controls showed lower frequencies than patients for four to six TRBV segments, and TRBV5-6, TRBV5-1 and TRBV20-1 were among these.

Which antigens these TCRs recognize remains unknown. Each TCR beta cDNA library carried unique molecular identifiers. TCRdb recomputed calls from the PCR reads with MiXCR, one row per CDR3 protein. The sample contains about 400,000 distinct CDR3 sequences, approximately 33% of which appear only once. The sample comprised blood. All receptors derive from a girl aged 5-17 years with multiple sclerosis.

This clonotype was counted only a few times. As DNA, the CDR3 is TGCGCCAGCAGCCAAGACGCGAGGGTGGAGCAGTACTTC. It is translated as CASSQDARVEQYF. The chain has TRBV4-1 and TRBJ2-7, with D maybe TRBD2 (5 bases). Per germline, CDR1 MGHRA and CDR2 YSYEKL. The CDR3 covers 13 residues. Trimming removed 0 bases at V and 7 bases at J, with 10 bases between.

In its sample, this clonotype was seen a few times. In DNA, the CDR3 is TGCAGTGCTACAGGGACATCGCAAGCCTACGAGCAGTACTTC. Translation: CSATGTSQAYEQYF. This chain connects TRBV20-1 to TRBJ2-7; weak D call: TRBD1 (6 bases). Trimming stripped 4 bases from V and 2 bases from J, with 15 bases between. The CDR3 consists of 14 residues. Germline V lookup: CDR1 DFQATT, CDR2 SNEGSKA (reference sequence).

This rearrangement joins TRBV6-2 or TRBV6-3 to TRBJ2-3; tentative D call: TRBD1 (5 bases). The V end was cut by 0 bases, the J end by 7 bases, with 8 bases between. This CDR3 is 13 amino acids long. Germline V gene sequence: CDR1 MNHEY, CDR2 SVGEGT. The chain's CDR3 is CASSYSDIYTQYF. CDR3 bases: TGTGCCAGCAGTTACTCGGACATTTATACGCAGTATTTT.

This clonotype was counted a few times. V usage is TRBV6-5 and J usage is TRBJ1-5, with a possible D match to TRBD1 (5 bases). The germline CDR1 and CDR2 sequences are MNHEY and SVGAGI. V was pared by 6 bases and J by 6 bases, with 15 bases between. The CDR3 is 14 residues long. CDR3 sequence reads: CASSDGGFSQPQHF. CDR3 DNA: TGTGCCAGCAGCGACGGGGGATTCAGTCAGCCCCAGCATTTT.

This clonotype has a handful of counts. This chain links TRBV7-3 with TRBJ2-2; tentatively, D is TRBD1 or TRBD2 (5 bases each). This CDR3 comprises 16 residues. The germline V gene encodes CDR1 SGHTA and CDR2 FQGTGA. V was clipped by 1 base and J by 4 bases, with 13 bases between them. CDR3 in amino acids: CASSLIAGTGTGELFF. Written as DNA, the CDR3 is TGTGCCAGCAGCTTAATAGCAGGGACGGGCACCGGGGAGCTGTTTTTT.

The chain is built from TRBV5-1 and TRBJ2-1, with 10 bases matching TRBD2. This CDR3 contains 15 residues. Germline trimming cut 4 bases from V and 6 bases from J; bases unmatched to any gene: 7. Germline values: CDR1 SGHRS, CDR2 YFSETQ. Here the CDR3 reads CASSPGTSDRNEQFF. The CDR3 DNA sequence: TGCGCCAGCAGCCCGGGGACTAGCGACCGCAATGAGCAGTTCTTC.

This clonotype occurred a few times. The rearrangement joins TRBV9 to TRBJ1-2; unclear D gene. Trimming removed 2 bases at V and 0 bases at J, with 14 bases between. Germline V gene lookup returns CDR1 SGDLS and CDR2 YYNGEE. CDR3 size: 16 residues. CDR3 amino acids: CASSVGSFQANYGYTF. As DNA, the CDR3 is TGTGCCAGCAGCGTTGGCAGTTTTCAAGCTAACTATGGCTACACCTTC.

There are a few counts of this clonotype. The chain uses TRBV7-2 and TRBJ2-3; possibly TRBD1 or TRBD2 for D (5 bases each). Trimming shortened V by 2 bases and J by 0 bases, and 24 bases separated the two germline ends. The CDR3 extends over 20 amino acids. Germline CDR1 is SGHTA and CDR2 is FQGNSA. The CDR3 nucleotides read TGTGCCAGCAGCTTAATACCGGGACGCCGAATAGGAGCTAGCACAGATACGCAGTATTTT. Amino acids: CASSLIPGRRIGASTDTQYF.

The genes are TRBV29-1 and TRBJ2-3, with D perhaps TRBD1 or TRBD2 (5 bases each). Trimming took 6 bases from V and 1 from J, leaving 14 bases between them. The germline V gene has CDR1 SQVTM and CDR2 ANQGSEA. The CDR3 covers 14 residues. The CDR3 region is CSVVTGRGTDTQYF. In nucleotides, the CDR3 is TGCAGCGTGGTCACGGGGCGCGGCACAGATACGCAGTATTTT.

This clonotype was detected only a few times. V gene TRBV20-1 combines with J gene TRBJ1-1; weak D call: TRBD1 (6 bases). Trimming took off 5 bases at V and 1 base at J, with 14 bases between the two ends. The germline gives CDR1 DFQATT, CDR2 SNEGSKA (reference sequence). The CDR3 runs 14 residues. The CDR3 DNA reads TGCAGTGCTCGAGGCAGGGGCGGGAACACTGAAGCTTTCTTT. It specifies CSARGRGGNTEAFF.

The chain couples TRBV6-5 to TRBJ1-1; D ambiguous. The V end lost 2 bases, the J end lost 0 bases, and 10 bases lay between the germline ends. Germline CDR1 and CDR2: MNHEY and SVGAGI. The CDR3 extends over 15 amino acids. DNA of the CDR3: TGTGCCAGCAGTTACGGGAGCCCGATGAACACTGAAGCTTTCTTT. The encoded protein is CASSYGSPMNTEAFF.

To note about this clonotype: The junction departs from germline at one end; a sequencing error may be responsible. V is TRBV5-5 and J is TRBJ1-1; the D is unclear. Germline V gene lookup returns CDR1 SGHKS and CDR2 YYEKEE (reference sequence). The CDR3 extends over 15 amino acids. CDR3 sequence reads: CASSLESGGYTEAFF. The CDR3 nucleotides read TGCGCCAGCAGCTTGGAATCTGGCGGCTACACTGAAGCTTTCTTT.

This clonotype was recorded at least ten times. This chain links TRBV6-5 with TRBJ1-2; weak D call: TRBD1 (5 bases). The length of the CDR3 is 14 residues. The germline CDR1 and CDR2 sequences are MNHEY and SVGAGI. The V end lost 0 bases, the J end lost 5 bases, and 10 bases lay between the germline ends. The CDR3 sequence is CASSYSGRDYGYTF. The CDR3 DNA reads TGTGCCAGCAGTTACTCAGGCAGGGATTATGGCTACACCTTC.

V and J are TRBV28 and TRBJ1-4; D is ambiguous. CDR1 is MDHEN and CDR2 is SYDVKM in the germline V gene. CDR3 length: 14 residues. Trimming removed 6 bases at V and 3 bases at J, with 11 bases between. The CDR3 nucleotides are TGTGCCAGCAGGTTTGCGGGAGCTAATGAAAAACTGTTTTTT. Translating gives CASRFAGANEKLFF.

The chain employs TRBV7-9 and TRBJ2-7; 8 nucleotides agree with TRBD1. V was clipped by 1 base and J by 6 bases; unmatched bases: 5. Looked up from germline, CDR1 is SEHNR and CDR2 is FQNEAQ (reference sequence). The CDR3 length is 14 residues. CDR3 coding DNA: TGTGCCAGCAGCTTAGTGACAGGGGACAGCGAGCAGTACTTC. This gives the protein CASSLVTGDSEQYF.

The CDR3 DNA follows: TGTGCCAGCAGGGTGGAAGTTCTAACTAACACTGAAGCTTTCTTT. Protein: CASRVEVLTNTEAFF. V gene TRBV6-1 combines with J gene TRBJ1-1; D unresolved. Germline CDR1 is MNHNS and CDR2 is SASEGT. V lost 6 bases and J lost 2, with 16 bases in between. The CDR3 has 15 residues.

DNA for the CDR3: TGTGCCAGCAGCGGTAGTCTAGCGGGGCCCACAGATACGCAGTATTTT. This translates into CASSGSLAGPTDTQYF. The chain joins TRBV7-2 to TRBJ2-3; 9 bases fit TRBD2. With V trimmed by 5 bases and J by 2 bases, 8 bases remained unmatched. CDR1 SGHTA and CDR2 FQGNSA come from the germline V gene. The CDR3 is 16 amino acids.

The chain is built from TRBV18 and TRBJ2-7; a weak D match, TRBD2 (5 bases). CDR1 is KGHSH, CDR2 LQKENI, per germline. The CDR3 is 15 amino acids. V shed 2 bases and J shed 2 bases, with 13 bases lying between them. The CDR3 spells CASSPVGEGAYEQYF. DNA of the CDR3: TGTGCCAGCTCACCAGTCGGTGAGGGAGCCTACGAGCAGTACTTC.

This clonotype was seen a few times. In nucleotides, the CDR3 is TGTGCCAGCAGTTTATGGGGGGATAACCAAGAGACCCAGTACTTC. Protein: CASSLWGDNQETQYF. This sequence joins TRBV12-3 or TRBV12-4 and TRBJ2-5, with D possibly matching TRBD2 (6 bases). V dropped 2 bases and J dropped 0 bases, with 10 bases sitting between them. CDR3 length equals 15 residues.

The V and J genes are TRBV20-1 and TRBJ2-3, with 9 bases aligning to TRBD2. With V trimmed by 1 base and J by 8 bases, 22 bases remained unmatched. CDR1 and CDR2 from the germline V gene are DFQATT and SNEGSKA (reference sequence). The CDR3 runs 19 residues. The CDR3 DNA reads TGCAGTGCTAGAGCCCGGCCCCAGCGGGGGGCCCTCATATTAGCTACGCAGTATTTT. Translated, it gives CSARARPQRGALILATQYF.